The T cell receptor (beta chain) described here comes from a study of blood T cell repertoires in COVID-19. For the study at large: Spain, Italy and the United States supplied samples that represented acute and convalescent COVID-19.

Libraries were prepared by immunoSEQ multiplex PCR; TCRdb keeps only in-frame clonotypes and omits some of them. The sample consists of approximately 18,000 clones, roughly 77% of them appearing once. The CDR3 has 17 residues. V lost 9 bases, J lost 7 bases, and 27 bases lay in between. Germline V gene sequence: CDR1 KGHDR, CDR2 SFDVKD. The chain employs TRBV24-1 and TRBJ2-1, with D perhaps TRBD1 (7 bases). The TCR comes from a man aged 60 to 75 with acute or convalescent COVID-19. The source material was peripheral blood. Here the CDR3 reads CATGLDIRRGPRNEQFF. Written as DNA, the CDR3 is TGTGCCACCGGATTGGACATTAGGAGGGGGCCGCGGAATGAGCAGTTCTTC.